The entry that follows covers one TCR beta chain sequence. This sample stems from a study of blood T cell repertoires in COVID-19. From germline, CDR1 is DFQATT and CDR2 SNEGSKA (reference sequence). CDR3 length: 15 residues. V lost 3 bases, J lost 4 bases, and 7 bases stayed unmatched. Sequencing used immunoSEQ multiplex PCR; TCRdb keeps in-frame clones, though not all of them. The profile shows about 150,000 clones, 80% to 90% of them singletons. The sequence was collected from a man between 70 and 80 years old with acute or convalescent COVID-19. The sequenced sample was peripheral blood. The chain uses TRBV20-1 and TRBJ2-7; 12 bases line up with TRBD2. CDR3 nucleotides: TGCAGTGCTAGTCCGACTAGCGGGAGAGATTACGAGCAGTACTTC. This codes for CSASPTSGRDYEQYF.